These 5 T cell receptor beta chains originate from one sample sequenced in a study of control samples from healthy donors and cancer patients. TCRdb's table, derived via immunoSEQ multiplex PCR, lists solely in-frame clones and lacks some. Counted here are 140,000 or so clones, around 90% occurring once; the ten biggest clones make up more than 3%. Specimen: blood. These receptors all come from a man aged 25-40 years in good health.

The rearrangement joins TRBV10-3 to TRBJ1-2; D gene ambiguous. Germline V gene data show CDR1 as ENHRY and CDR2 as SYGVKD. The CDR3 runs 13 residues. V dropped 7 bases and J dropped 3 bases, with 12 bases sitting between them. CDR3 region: CAITSGSYYGYTF. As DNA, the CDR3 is TGTGCCATCACCTCGGGCAGTTACTATGGCTACACCTTC.

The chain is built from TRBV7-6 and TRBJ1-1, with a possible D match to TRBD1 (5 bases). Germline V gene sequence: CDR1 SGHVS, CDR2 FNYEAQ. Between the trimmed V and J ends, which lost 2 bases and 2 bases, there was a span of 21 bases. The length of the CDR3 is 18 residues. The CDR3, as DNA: TGTGCCAGCAGCTTATCCTTTGCAGGCGGGGCTGGAAACACTGAAGCTTTCTTT. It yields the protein CASSLSFAGGAGNTEAFF.

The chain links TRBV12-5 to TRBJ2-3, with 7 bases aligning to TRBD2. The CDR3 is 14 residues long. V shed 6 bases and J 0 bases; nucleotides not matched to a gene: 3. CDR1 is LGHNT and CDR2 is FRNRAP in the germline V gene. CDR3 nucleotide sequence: TGTGCTAGTGGGAGCGGGGAGAGCACAGATACGCAGTATTTT. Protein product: CASGSGESTDTQYF.

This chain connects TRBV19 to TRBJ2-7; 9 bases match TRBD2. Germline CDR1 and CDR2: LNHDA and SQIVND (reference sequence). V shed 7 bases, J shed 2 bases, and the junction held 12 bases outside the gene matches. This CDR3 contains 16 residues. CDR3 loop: CASTPRPSGGTYEQYF. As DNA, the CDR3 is TGTGCCAGTACCCCAAGGCCCAGCGGGGGGACCTACGAGCAGTACTTC.

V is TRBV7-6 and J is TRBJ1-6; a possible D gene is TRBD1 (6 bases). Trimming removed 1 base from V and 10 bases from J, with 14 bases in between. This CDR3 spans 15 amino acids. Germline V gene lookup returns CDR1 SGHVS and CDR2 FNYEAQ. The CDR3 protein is CASSLEGRGESPLHF. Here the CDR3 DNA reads TGTGCCAGCAGCTTAGAAGGCAGGGGAGAGTCACCCCTCCACTTT.